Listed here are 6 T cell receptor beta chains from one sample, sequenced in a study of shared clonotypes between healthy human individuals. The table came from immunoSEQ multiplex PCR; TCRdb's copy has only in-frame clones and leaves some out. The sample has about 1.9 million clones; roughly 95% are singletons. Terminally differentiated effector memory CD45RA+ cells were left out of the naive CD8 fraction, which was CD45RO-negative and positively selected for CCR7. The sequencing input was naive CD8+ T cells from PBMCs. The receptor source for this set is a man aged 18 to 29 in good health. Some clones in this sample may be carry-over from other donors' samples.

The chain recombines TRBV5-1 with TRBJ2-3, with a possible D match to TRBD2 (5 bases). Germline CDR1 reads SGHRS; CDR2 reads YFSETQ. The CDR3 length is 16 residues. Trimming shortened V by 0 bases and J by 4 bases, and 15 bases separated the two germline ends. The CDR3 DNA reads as TGCGCCAGCAGCTTGGCTATCCGGGATATCGCAGATACGCAGTATTTT. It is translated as CASSLAIRDIADTQYF.

DNA for the CDR3: TGTGCCAGCAAGGGGCATGTGGGAGAGCAGTTCTTC. Its protein is CASKGHVGEQFF. The chain links TRBV27 to TRBJ2-1; tentative D call: TRBD1 (5 bases). Germline V lookup: CDR1 MNHEY, CDR2 SMNVEV (reference sequence). Trimming removed 7 bases from V and 10 bases from J, with 14 bases in between. The CDR3 contains 12 residues.

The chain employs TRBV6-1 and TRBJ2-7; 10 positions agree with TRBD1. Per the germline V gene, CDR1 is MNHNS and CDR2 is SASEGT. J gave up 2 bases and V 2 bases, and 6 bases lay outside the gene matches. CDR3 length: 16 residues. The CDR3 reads CASSEFWGQGTYEQYF. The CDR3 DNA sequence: TGTGCCAGCAGTGAATTTTGGGGACAGGGGACCTACGAGCAGTACTTC.

For the CDR3, the DNA is TGTGCCAGCAGGGAAGGTAGCGGGAGTCTCGACGAGCAGTACTTC. Encoded protein: CASREGSGSLDEQYF. The J gene is TRBJ2-7, the V gene TRBV7-2; 9 bases align to TRBD2. The CDR3 runs 15 residues. V lost 6 bases, J lost 5 bases, and 11 bases stayed unmatched. CDR1 is SGHTA and CDR2 is FQGNSA in the germline V gene.

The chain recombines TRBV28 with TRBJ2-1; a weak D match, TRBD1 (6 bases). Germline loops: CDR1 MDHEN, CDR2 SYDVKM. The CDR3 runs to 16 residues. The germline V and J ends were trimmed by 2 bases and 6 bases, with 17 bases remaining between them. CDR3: CASSLIVGQRGNEQFF. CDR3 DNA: TGTGCCAGCAGTTTAATAGTAGGACAGAGGGGCAATGAGCAGTTCTTC.

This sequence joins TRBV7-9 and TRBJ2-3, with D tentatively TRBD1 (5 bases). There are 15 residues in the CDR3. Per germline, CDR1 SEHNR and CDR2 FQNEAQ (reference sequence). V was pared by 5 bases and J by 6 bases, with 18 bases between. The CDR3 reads CASSPERQFGDTQYF. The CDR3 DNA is TGTGCCAGCAGCCCTGAACGACAGTTTGGGGATACGCAGTATTTT.